This passage covers 19 T cell receptor beta chains from one sample sequenced in a study of human T cells and chemical hapten exposure. Regarding time point: pre-sensitization, week 0. The treatment: therapeutic diphenylcyclopropenone sensitization with weekly scalp DPC. MiXCR, applied by TCRdb to the RACE reads, yields one record per CDR3 protein. This table has under 300,000 distinct CDR3 sequences, about 9.4% appearing once. The sequencing used whole blood, collected in connection with sensitization to the hapten diphenylcyclopropenone (DPC). Receptors were obtained from a woman in her thirties or forties with alopecia areata. Some clones in this sample may be carry-over from other donors' samples.

About this clonotype itself: Given a much more abundant clone one base away, this may be a read error. This chain links TRBV7-8 with TRBJ2-2, with a tentative D call TRBD2 (6 bases). CDR1 and CDR2 (germline): SGHVS, FQNEAQ. The CDR3 covers 17 residues. In DNA, the CDR3 is TGTGTCAGCAGCTTAGACCCTGGCGGGGCGAACACCGGGGAGCTGTTTTTT. Translating gives CVSSLDPGGANTGELFF.

This clonotype appeared a few times. This rearrangement joins TRBV28 to TRBJ1-1; the match to TRBD1 covers 9 bases. Germline-derived CDR1 and CDR2 are MDHEN and SYDVKM. The CDR3 totals 13 residues. J lost 4 bases, V lost 7 bases, and 4 bases had no gene match. CDR3 sequence reads: CASMTGGFTEAFF. The CDR3 DNA sequence: TGTGCCAGCATGACAGGGGGATTCACTGAAGCTTTCTTT.

This clonotype showed up just a few times. This chain links TRBV9 with TRBJ2-5; TRBD2 agrees at 11 bases. V lost 4 bases, J lost 4 bases, and 12 bases stayed unmatched. The CDR3 spans 17 residues. The germline gives CDR1 SGDLS, CDR2 YYNGEE. CDR3 protein: CASSPHPTSGSRETQYF. CDR3 DNA: TGTGCCAGCAGCCCACACCCCACTAGCGGGAGTAGAGAGACCCAGTACTTC.

In this sample, this clonotype turned up many times. The chain employs TRBV7-9 and TRBJ1-1; D uncertain. In germline, CDR1 is SEHNR, CDR2 FQNEAQ (reference sequence). This CDR3 comprises 14 residues. Trimming removed 3 bases at V and 7 bases at J, with 15 bases between. CDR3 sequence: CASSLTASWSEAFF. The CDR3 DNA sequence: TGTGCCAGCAGCTTGACGGCATCCTGGAGTGAAGCTTTCTTT.

The chain uses TRBV10-3 and TRBJ2-1; 9 bases align to TRBD2. Germline V CDR1 and CDR2: ENHRY, SYGVKD. Trimming cost V 4 bases and J 7 bases; bases outside gene matches: 5. This CDR3 contains 14 residues. In DNA form, the CDR3 reads TGTGCCATCAGTGTGAAGCGGGAGGCGAATGAGCAGTTCTTC. It codes for CAISVKREANEQFF.

This clonotype was counted between two and nine times. The rearrangement uses TRBV29-1 and TRBJ2-1; 8 nucleotides agree with TRBD1. This CDR3 contains 14 residues. CDR1 and CDR2 from the germline V gene are SQVTM and ANQGSEA. The ends lost 3 bases at V and 8 bases at J; junction bases unmatched: 9. The CDR3 DNA follows: TGCAGCGTTGATAGTCAGGGGGCTAGGGATGAGCAGTTCTTC. This sequence encodes CSVDSQGARDEQFF.

The chain links TRBV12-3 or TRBV12-4 to TRBJ1-5; D may be TRBD1 (5 bases). The CDR3 loop spans 15 amino acids. Trimming took 6 bases from V and 5 from J, leaving 17 bases between them. The CDR3 region has the DNA TGTGCCAGCAGCCCACAGTTGGGGGGGGATCAGCCCCAGCATTTT. The encoded protein is CASSPQLGGDQPQHF.

This clonotype was found a few times. V usage is TRBV7-9 and J usage is TRBJ2-7; a possible D gene is TRBD2 (5 bases). V dropped 1 base and J dropped 6 bases, with 7 bases sitting between them. Germline V gene data show CDR1 as SEHNR and CDR2 as FQNEAQ (reference sequence). The length of the CDR3 is 12 residues. CDR3 bases: TGTGCCAGCAGCTTAGAAGGAGGCGAGCAGTACTTC. Translation gives CASSLEGGEQYF.

The rearrangement uses TRBV6-2 or TRBV6-3 and TRBJ2-1; tentative D call: TRBD1 (6 bases). Trimming removed 7 bases from V and 4 bases from J, with 11 bases in between. CDR3 length: 13 amino acids. The germline gives CDR1 MNHEY, CDR2 SVGEGT. The CDR3: CASTHREYNEQFF. In DNA, the CDR3 is TGTGCCAGCACCCACAGGGAATACAATGAGCAGTTCTTC.

The chain has TRBV28 and TRBJ2-5, with TRBD2 matching 7 bases. The V gene's germline CDR1 is MDHEN and CDR2 SYDVKM. CDR3 size: 15 residues. With V trimmed by 5 bases and J by 5 bases, 11 bases remained unmatched. Here the CDR3 reads CASSPSGTSRETQYF. CDR3 bases: TGTGCCAGCAGTCCGAGCGGGACTTCGCGGGAGACCCAGTACTTC.

This clonotype was picked up many times. J is TRBJ2-6 and V is TRBV6-5; D gene uncertain. CDR1 and CDR2 (germline): MNHEY, SVGAGI. The CDR3 is made up of 13 amino acids. Between the trimmed V and J ends, which lost 5 bases and 12 bases, there was a span of 14 bases. The DNA of the CDR3 is TGTGCCAGCAGTCACGACAAGGCCCGCGTCCTGACTTTC. It codes for CASSHDKARVLTF.

This chain connects TRBV5-5 to TRBJ1-4; a possible D gene is TRBD1 (6 bases). V dropped 3 bases and J dropped 9 bases, with 15 bases sitting between them. Germline assignment: CDR1 SGHKS and CDR2 YYEKEE (reference sequence). The CDR3 is 14 residues long. The CDR3 DNA is TGTGCCAGCAGCTCCCGGACAGCAGGCAAAAAACTGTTTTTT. This codes for CASSSRTAGKKLFF. Variable domain in full (rest from reference TRBV5-5 and TRBJ1-4): DAGVTQSPTHLIKTRGQQVTLRCSPISGHKSVSWYQQVLGQGPQFIFQYYEKEERGRGNFPDRFSARQFPNYSSELNVNALLLGDSALYLCASSSRTAGKKLFFGSGTQLSVL.

This clonotype has a handful of counts. This chain joins TRBV12-3 or TRBV12-4 and TRBJ1-1; no clear D. The CDR3 contains 14 residues. V lost 5 bases and J 4 bases, leaving 14 bases between the germline ends. CDR3 in amino acids: CASSPEGPVTEAFF. The DNA for the CDR3 is TGTGCCAGCAGTCCGGAAGGGCCAGTCACTGAAGCTTTCTTT.

In this sample, this clonotype turned up many times. The chain joins TRBV10-3 to TRBJ2-7, with a tentative D call TRBD2 (5 bases). The length of the CDR3 is 13 residues. The germline V gene has CDR1 ENHRY and CDR2 SYGVKD. Trimming removed 8 bases at V and 5 bases at J, with 16 bases between. Here the CDR3 DNA reads TGTGCCATCGGCCAGATAGAGGGCCACGAGCAGTACTTC. Its translation: CAIGQIEGHEQYF.

This clonotype came up a few times. The chain combines TRBV20-1 with TRBJ1-5; a possible D gene is TRBD1 (6 bases). The length of the CDR3 is 14 residues. In germline, CDR1 is DFQATT, CDR2 SNEGSKA (reference sequence). Trimming took off 5 bases at V and 3 bases at J, with 14 bases between the two ends. The CDR3 DNA reads TGCAGTGCTCCGAGGCAGGGGCACAATCAGCCCCAGCATTTT. Translating it yields CSAPRQGHNQPQHF.

This clonotype appeared a few times. The gene calls are TRBV11-2 and TRBJ1-6, with 7 bases matching TRBD1. The length of the CDR3 is 17 residues. Germline lookup yields CDR1 SGHAT and CDR2 FQNNGV. Losses at the gene ends were 4 bases for V and 7 bases for J; bases not matched to a gene: 13. The CDR3 here is CASSSIFRGQKNSPLHF. The CDR3, as DNA: TGTGCCAGCAGCTCTATTTTTCGGGGACAGAAAAATTCACCCCTCCACTTT.

This clonotype was seen only a few times. This chain joins TRBV20-1 and TRBJ2-3; 9 bases match TRBD2. CDR3 length: 13 amino acids. CDR1 is DFQATT and CDR2 is SNEGSKA in the germline V gene (reference sequence). V trimming: 6 bases; J trimming: 4 bases; junction bases outside the gene matches: 5. CDR3 coding DNA: TGCAGTGCGTCGCGGGAGGGTGCAGATACGCAGTATTTT. Translation gives CSASREGADTQYF.

This clonotype was seen many times. The V gene is TRBV29-1, the J gene TRBJ1-2, with D uncertain. The CDR3 is 11 amino acids. V dropped 4 bases and J dropped 7 bases, with 10 bases sitting between them. Germline lookup yields CDR1 SQVTM and CDR2 ANQGSEA. The CDR3 bases are TGCAGCGTTGTGCTAGAGTCTGGCTACACCTTC. Its protein is CSVVLESGYTF.

This clonotype was found a few times. V is TRBV20-1 and J is TRBJ2-1, with 12 bases lining up with TRBD2. Trimming removed 6 bases from V and 6 bases from J; junction bases left unmatched: 9. The germline V gene encodes CDR1 DFQATT and CDR2 SNEGSKA (reference sequence). This CDR3 is 15 amino acids long. The CDR3 DNA sequence: TGCAGTGCCCTCTCGCTAGCGGGAGGGCGCAATGAGCAGTTCTTC. It encodes CSALSLAGGRNEQFF.